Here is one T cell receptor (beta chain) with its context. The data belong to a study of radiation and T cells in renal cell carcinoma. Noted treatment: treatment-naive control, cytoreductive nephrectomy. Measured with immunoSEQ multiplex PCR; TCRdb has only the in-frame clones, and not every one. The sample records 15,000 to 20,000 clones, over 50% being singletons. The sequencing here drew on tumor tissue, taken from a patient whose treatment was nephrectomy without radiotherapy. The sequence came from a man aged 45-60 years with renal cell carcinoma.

CDR3: CASSFWPAEVFYGYTF. The CDR3 DNA sequence: TGTGCCAGCAGTTTTTGGCCCGCCGAGGTGTTCTATGGCTACACCTTC. The V gene is TRBV27, the J gene TRBJ1-2; D gene ambiguous. In germline, CDR1 is MNHEY, CDR2 SMNVEV (reference sequence). This CDR3 has 16 amino acids. V lost 3 bases to trimming and J lost 4 bases, with 18 bases between them.